This TCR beta chain was sequenced in a study of T cell responses to AZD1222 COVID-19 vaccine. There are 15 residues in the CDR3. J gave up 4 bases and V 2 bases, and 0 bases lay outside the gene matches. The germline V gene has CDR1 LGHNA and CDR2 YSLEER. Clones were read by immunoSEQ multiplex PCR, and TCRdb kept only the in-frame ones, dropping some. The sample lists around 200,000 clones; under 95% were seen once. Comment on this clone: What it recognizes is unknown.

Study-level findings and limits: As reported, nearly half of all spike-specific TCRs target variant regions that are unmutated.

The V gene is TRBV4-3, the J gene TRBJ2-3; 13 bases map to TRBD2. The sequence derives from an adult in good health. This specimen consisted of peripheral blood, obtained on day 0 of AZD1222 vaccination. CDR3 DNA sequence: TGCGCCAGCAGCCAAACTAGCGGGGGGGCAGATACGCAGTATTTT. It is translated as CASSQTSGGADTQYF.